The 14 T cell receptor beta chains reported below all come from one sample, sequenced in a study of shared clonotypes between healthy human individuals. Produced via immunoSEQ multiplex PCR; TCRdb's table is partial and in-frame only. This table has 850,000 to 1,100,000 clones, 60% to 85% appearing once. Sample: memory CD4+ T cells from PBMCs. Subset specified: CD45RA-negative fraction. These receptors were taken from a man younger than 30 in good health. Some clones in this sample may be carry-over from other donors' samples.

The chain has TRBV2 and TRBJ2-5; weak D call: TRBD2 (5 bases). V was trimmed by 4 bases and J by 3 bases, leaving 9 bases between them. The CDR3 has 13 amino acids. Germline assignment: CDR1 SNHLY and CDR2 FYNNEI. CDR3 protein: CASSVEREETQYF. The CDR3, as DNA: TGTGCCAGCAGTGTGGAGAGGGAAGAGACCCAGTACTTC.

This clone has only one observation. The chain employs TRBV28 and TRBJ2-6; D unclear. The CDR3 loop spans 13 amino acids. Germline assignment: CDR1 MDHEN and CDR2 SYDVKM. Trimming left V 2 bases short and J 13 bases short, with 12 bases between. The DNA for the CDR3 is TGTGCCAGCAGTTTAAGGGCCTACTGGGTCCTGACTTTC. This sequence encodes CASSLRAYWVLTF.

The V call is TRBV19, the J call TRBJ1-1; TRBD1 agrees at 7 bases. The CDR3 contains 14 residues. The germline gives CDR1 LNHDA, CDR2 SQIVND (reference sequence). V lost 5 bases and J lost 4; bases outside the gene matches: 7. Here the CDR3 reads CASSRTGAITEAFF. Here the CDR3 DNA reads TGTGCCAGTAGTCGTACAGGGGCAATCACTGAAGCTTTCTTT.

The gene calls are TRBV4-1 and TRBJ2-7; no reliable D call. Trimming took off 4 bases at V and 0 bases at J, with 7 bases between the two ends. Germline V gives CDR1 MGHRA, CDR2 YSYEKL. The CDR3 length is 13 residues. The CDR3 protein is CASSPPFSYEQYF. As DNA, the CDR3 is TGCGCCAGCAGCCCACCCTTCTCCTACGAGCAGTACTTC.

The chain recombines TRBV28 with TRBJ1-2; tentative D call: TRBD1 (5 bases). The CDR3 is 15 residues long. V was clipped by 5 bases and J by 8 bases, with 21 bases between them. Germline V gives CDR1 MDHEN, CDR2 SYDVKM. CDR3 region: CASSLTGQGFGGYTF. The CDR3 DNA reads TGTGCCAGCAGTCTGACGGGGCAGGGTTTCGGCGGCTACACCTTC.

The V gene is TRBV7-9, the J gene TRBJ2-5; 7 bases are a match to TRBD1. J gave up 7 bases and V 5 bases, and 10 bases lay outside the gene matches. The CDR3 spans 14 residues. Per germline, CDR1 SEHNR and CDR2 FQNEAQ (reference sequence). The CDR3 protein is CASSPRTGPGTQYF. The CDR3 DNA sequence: TGTGCCAGCAGCCCTCGGACAGGCCCAGGGACCCAGTACTTC.

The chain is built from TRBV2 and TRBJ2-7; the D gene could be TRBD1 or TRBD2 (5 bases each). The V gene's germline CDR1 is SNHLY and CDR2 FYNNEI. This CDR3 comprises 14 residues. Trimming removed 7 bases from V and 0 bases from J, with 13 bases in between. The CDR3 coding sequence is TGTGCCAGCACCAGAAGGGGAGTCTCCTACGAGCAGTACTTC. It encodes CASTRRGVSYEQYF. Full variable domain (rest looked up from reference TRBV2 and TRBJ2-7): EPEVTQTPSHQVTQMGQEVILRCVPISNHLYFYWYRQILGQKVEFLVSFYNNEISEKSEIFDDQFSVERPDGSNFTLKIRSTKLEDSAMYFCASTRRGVSYEQYFGPGTRLTVT.

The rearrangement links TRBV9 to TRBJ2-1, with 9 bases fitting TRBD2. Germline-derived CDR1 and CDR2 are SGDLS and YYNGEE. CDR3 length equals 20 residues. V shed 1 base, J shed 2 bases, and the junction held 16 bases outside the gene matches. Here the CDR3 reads CASSVFGGASGTGTYNEQFF. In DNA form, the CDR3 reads TGTGCCAGCAGCGTATTTGGAGGGGCTAGCGGGACGGGTACCTACAATGAGCAGTTCTTC.

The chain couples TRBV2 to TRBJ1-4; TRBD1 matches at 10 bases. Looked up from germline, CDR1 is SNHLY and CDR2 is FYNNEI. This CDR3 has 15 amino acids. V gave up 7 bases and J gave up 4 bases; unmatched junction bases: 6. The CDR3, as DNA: TGTGCCAGCAAGCAGGACAGGGGGGGTAATGAAAAACTGTTTTTT. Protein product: CASKQDRGGNEKLFF. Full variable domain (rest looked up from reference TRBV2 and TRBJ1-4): EPEVTQTPSHQVTQMGQEVILRCVPISNHLYFYWYRQILGQKVEFLVSFYNNEISEKSEIFDDQFSVERPDGSNFTLKIRSTKLEDSAMYFCASKQDRGGNEKLFFGSGTQLSVL.

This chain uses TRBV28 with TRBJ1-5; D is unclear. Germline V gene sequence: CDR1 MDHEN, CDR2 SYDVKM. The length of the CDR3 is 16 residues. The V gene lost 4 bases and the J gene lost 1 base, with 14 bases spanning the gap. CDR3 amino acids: CASSYRRAASNQPQHF. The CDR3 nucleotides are TGTGCCAGCAGTTACCGGCGGGCGGCGAGCAATCAGCCCCAGCATTTT.

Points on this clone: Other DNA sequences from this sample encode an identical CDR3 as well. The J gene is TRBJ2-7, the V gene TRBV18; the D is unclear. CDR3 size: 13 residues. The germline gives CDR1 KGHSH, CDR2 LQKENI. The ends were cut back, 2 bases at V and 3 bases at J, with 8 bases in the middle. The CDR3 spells CASSPTASYEQYF. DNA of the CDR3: TGTGCCAGCTCACCAACGGCCAGCTACGAGCAGTACTTC.

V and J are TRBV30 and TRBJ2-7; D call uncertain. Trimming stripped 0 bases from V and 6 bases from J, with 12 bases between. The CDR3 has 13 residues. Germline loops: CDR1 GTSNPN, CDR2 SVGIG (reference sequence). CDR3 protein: CAWSVAPYSEQYF. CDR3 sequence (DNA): TGTGCCTGGAGTGTAGCCCCCTACAGCGAGCAGTACTTC. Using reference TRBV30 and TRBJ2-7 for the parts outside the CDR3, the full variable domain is SQTIHQWPATLVQPVGSPLSLECTVEGTSNPNLYWYRQAAGRGLQLLFYSVGIGQISSEVPQNLSASRPQDRQFILSSKKLLLSDSGFYLCAWSVAPYSEQYFGPGTRLTVT.

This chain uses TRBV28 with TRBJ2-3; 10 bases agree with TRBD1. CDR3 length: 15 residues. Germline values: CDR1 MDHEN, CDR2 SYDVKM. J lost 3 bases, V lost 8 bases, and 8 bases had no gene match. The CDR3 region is CASGTTGGATDTQYF. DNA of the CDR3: TGTGCCAGCGGCACGACAGGGGGCGCGACAGATACGCAGTATTTT.

CDR3: CASDRGSNQPQHF. In DNA form, the CDR3 reads TGTGCCAGCGACAGGGGGAGCAATCAGCCCCAGCATTTT. The V gene is TRBV2, the J gene TRBJ1-5; 9 positions agree with TRBD1. After removal of 8 bases from V and 1 base from J, the junction contained 0 bases not matched to a gene. CDR3 length: 13 amino acids. Germline V gives CDR1 SNHLY, CDR2 FYNNEI. Full variable domain (missing parts from reference TRBV2 and TRBJ1-5): EPEVTQTPSHQVTQMGQEVILRCVPISNHLYFYWYRQILGQKVEFLVSFYNNEISEKSEIFDDQFSVERPDGSNFTLKIRSTKLEDSAMYFCASDRGSNQPQHFGDGTRLSIL.